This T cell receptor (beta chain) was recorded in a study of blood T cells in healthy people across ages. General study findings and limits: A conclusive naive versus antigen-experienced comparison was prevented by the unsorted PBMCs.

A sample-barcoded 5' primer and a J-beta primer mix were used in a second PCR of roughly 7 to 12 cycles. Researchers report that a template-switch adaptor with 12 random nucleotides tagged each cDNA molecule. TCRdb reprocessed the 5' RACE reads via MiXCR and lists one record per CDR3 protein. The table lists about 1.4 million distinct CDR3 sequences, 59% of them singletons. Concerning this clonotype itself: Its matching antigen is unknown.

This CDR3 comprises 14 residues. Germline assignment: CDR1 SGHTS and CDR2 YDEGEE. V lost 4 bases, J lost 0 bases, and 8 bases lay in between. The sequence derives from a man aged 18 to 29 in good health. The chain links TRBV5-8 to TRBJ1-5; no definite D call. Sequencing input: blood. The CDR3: CASSTLYSNQPQHF. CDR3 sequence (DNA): TGTGCCAGCAGCACTCTTTATAGCAATCAGCCCCAGCATTTT.